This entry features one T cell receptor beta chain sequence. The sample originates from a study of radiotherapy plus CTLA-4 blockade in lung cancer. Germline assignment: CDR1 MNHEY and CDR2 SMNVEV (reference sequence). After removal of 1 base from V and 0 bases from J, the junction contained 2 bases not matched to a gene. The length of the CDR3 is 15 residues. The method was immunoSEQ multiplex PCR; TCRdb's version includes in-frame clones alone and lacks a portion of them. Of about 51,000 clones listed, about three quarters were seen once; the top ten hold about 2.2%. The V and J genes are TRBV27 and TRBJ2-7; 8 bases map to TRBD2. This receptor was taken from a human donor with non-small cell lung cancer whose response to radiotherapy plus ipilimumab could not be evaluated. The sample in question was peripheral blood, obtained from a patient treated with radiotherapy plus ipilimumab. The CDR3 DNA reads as TGTGCCAGCAGTTTATTCGGGACTAGCTCCTACGAGCAGTACTTC. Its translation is CASSLFGTSSYEQYF.